Listed below are T cell receptor beta chains from one sample, sequenced in a study of blood T cell repertoires in COVID-19. TCRdb keeps only in-frame clones here, not all; method: immunoSEQ multiplex PCR. The data contain 300,000 to 400,000 clones, around 84% of them singletons. Specimen: peripheral blood. These receptors all come from a human donor in a cohort sampled during active COVID-19. CDR3s include the opening cysteine and the closing phenylalanine or tryptophan. The order of the fields is J gene, D gene, V gene, CDR3 length, clone size, CDR3 DNA, CDR3 protein. A D gene is named only where the DNA matches it firmly. Part of the rows lack a size; the others show once, few, many or a class for expanded clones.

TRBJ1-5 - TRBV10-2 13 - TGCGCCAGCAGTGAAACAGAATATCAGCCCCAGCATTTT CASSETEYQPQHF
TRBJ2-1 TRBD2 TRBV7-3 16 - TGTGCCAGCAGCTTAGCGGGGGGGATCACCTACAATGAGCAGTTCTTC CASSLAGGITYNEQFF
TRBJ2-1 - TRBV10-3 13 - TGTGCCATCAGTTTTGACACGATCAATGAGCAGTTCTTC CAISFDTINEQFF
TRBJ2-3 TRBD1 TRBV4-2 18 - TGTGCCAGCAGCCAAGGCAGGAGGCGGGACAGGGGTTCGGATACGCAGTATTTT CASSQGRRRDRGSDTQYF
TRBJ2-5 TRBD1 TRBV11-1 14 - TGTGCCAGCAGCCAGGGGACAGCTCAAGAGACCCAGTACTTC CASSQGTAQETQYF
TRBJ2-2 - TRBV24-1 12 - TGTGCCACCTCGGGGTTCTCCGGGGAGCTGTTTTTT CATSGFSGELFF
TRBJ1-1 - TRBV19 17 - TGTGCCAGTACATGGTGGGGGGGAGCTCGACCGAACACTGAAGCTTTCTTT CASTWWGGARPNTEAFF
TRBJ2-5 - TRBV19 15 - TGTGCCAGTAGTATCGGAGGGGGCCGGAAAAAGACCCAGTACTTC CASSIGGGRKKTQYF
TRBJ2-6 - TRBV7-6 19 few TGTGCCAGCAGCTTAGCCCGCAGTGGGGCAGTCTCTGGGGCCAACGTCCTGACTTTC CASSLARSGAVSGANVLTF
TRBJ2-7 - TRBV30 12 - TGTGCCTGGAACACGAGGAATTACGAGCAGTACTTC CAWNTRNYEQYF
TRBJ2-5 TRBD2 TRBV27 15 - TGTGCCAGCAGTTCGGGACTAGCGACAAGAGAGACCCAGTACTTC CASSSGLATRETQYF
TRBJ2-7 TRBD2 TRBV2 12 - TGTGCCAGCCCGGGACTAGCGGACGAGCAGTACTTC CASPGLADEQYF
TRBJ1-2 - TRBV19 15 - TGTGCCAGTAGTCCCCCCGGGGGAGCTAACTATGGCTACACCTTC CASSPPGGANYGYTF
TRBJ2-4 - TRBV27 14 once TGTGCCAGCAGTGGAATCGGGTCCAAAAACATTCAGTACTTC CASSGIGSKNIQYF
TRBJ2-1 TRBD2 TRBV7-3 16 - TGTGCCAGCAGCTCGGGTGGCGGGAGGGCCAGGCATGAGCAGTTCTTC CASSSGGGRARHEQFF
TRBJ1-5 TRBD1 TRBV2 17 - TGTGCCAGCAGTGAAGCATCGGACAGGTATGATAATCAGCCCCAGCATTTT CASSEASDRYDNQPQHF
TRBJ1-2 - TRBV4-1 14 - TGCGCCAGCAGTCTCAACCAGGGAAACTATGGCTACACCTTC CASSLNQGNYGYTF
TRBJ2-4 TRBD2 TRBV3-1/TRBV3-2 13 - TGTGCCAGCAGCCCAGCGGGACAAAACATTCAGTACTTC CASSPAGQNIQYF
TRBJ2-1 - TRBV7-9 18 - TGTGCCAGCAGCTTAGGCCCAGGGGAAGGTTTTTTTGGCAATGAGCAGTTCTTC CASSLGPGEGFFGNEQFF
TRBJ1-1 - TRBV19 15 - TGTGCCAGTAGTCCCCTCGTAGGGGGTGGCACTGAAGCTTTCTTT CASSPLVGGGTEAFF
TRBJ2-5 - TRBV19 15 - TGTGCCAGTAGTCCAAACGGGGTACCGGGGGAGACCCAGTACTTC CASSPNGVPGETQYF
TRBJ2-6 TRBD1 TRBV9 18 once TGTGCCAGCAGCGCCGACAGGGGGAAATACTCTGGGGCCAACGTCCTGACTTTC CASSADRGKYSGANVLTF
TRBJ1-1 - TRBV28 15 - TGTGCCAGCAGTTCCCCCGGGTCGGAGGATGATGAAGCTTTCTTT CASSSPGSEDDEAFF
TRBJ1-1 TRBD1 TRBV19 13 - TGTGCCAGTAGTACGACAGGGACCGCTGAAGCTTTCTTT CASSTTGTAEAFF
TRBJ2-7 TRBD2 TRBV5-6 13 - TGTGCCAGCAGCCTCACTAGCGGCTACGAGCAGTACTTC CASSLTSGYEQYF
TRBJ1-5 - TRBV6-4 18 few TGTGCCAGCAGTGACTCGCAGGGGCCCGGGGTTAGCAATCAGCCCCAGCATTTT CASSDSQGPGVSNQPQHF
TRBJ2-3 - TRBV28 14 once TGTGCCAGCAGTTTAGGAGGGGACACAGATACGCAGTATTTT CASSLGGDTDTQYF
TRBJ2-1 TRBD1 TRBV2 15 - TGTGCCAGCAGTGCGTCCCGGGACAGGGACAATGAGCAGTTCTTC CASSASRDRDNEQFF
TRBJ2-3 TRBD1 TRBV7-7 15 - TGTGCTAGCAGCTTAGGGGGGACAGGGACAGATACGCAGTATTTT CASSLGGTGTDTQYF
TRBJ1-2 TRBD1 TRBV24-1 14 - TGTGCCAACACATTTATTGGGACAGCTTATGGCTACACCTTC CANTFIGTAYGYTF
TRBJ2-7 TRBD2 TRBV30 16 few TGTGCCTGGAGTGTAGAGGGGCGGGGGGCCCTCTACGAGCAGTACTTC CAWSVEGRGALYEQYF
TRBJ1-1 - TRBV4-2 19 - TGTGCCAGCAGCCAAGAATCCCCACTTTCCGGGACTTCGAACACTGAAGCTTTCTTT CASSQESPLSGTSNTEAFF
TRBJ2-1 TRBD2 TRBV5-1 16 - TGCGCCAGCAGCCCAACTAGCGGGGGGGCTTATAATGAGCAGTTCTTC CASSPTSGGAYNEQFF
TRBJ1-1 TRBD1 TRBV10-3 18 once TGTGCCATCAGTGAGGTAGGGACAGCCCGTTCCTCGAACACTGAAGCTTTCTTT CAISEVGTARSSNTEAFF
TRBJ1-2 TRBD1 TRBV5-1 14 - TGCGCCAGCAGCTTGGCGGGACAGGACTATGGCTACACCTTC CASSLAGQDYGYTF
TRBJ1-3 - TRBV7-2 16 - TGTGCCAGCAGTTACCCCGGGAGCACCAGGAGAAACACCATATATTTT CASSYPGSTRRNTIYF
TRBJ1-5 - TRBV2 15 - TGTGCCAGCAGCCGGGTGGCAGGGAGGGTTCAGCCCCAGCATTTT CASSRVAGRVQPQHF
TRBJ1-4 TRBD1 TRBV18 14 few TGTGCCAGCTCACCCCGGACAGGGAGTGAAAAACTGTTTTTT CASSPRTGSEKLFF
TRBJ1-1 - TRBV7-2 14 - TGTGCCAGCAGCTTTAGCTCTGTTGGCACTGAAGCTTTCTTT CASSFSSVGTEAFF
TRBJ1-6 TRBD1 TRBV2 17 - TGTGCCAGCACCCTGATCGGGACTGGACAGGGTAGTTCACCCCTCCACTTT CASTLIGTGQGSSPLHF
TRBJ2-2 - TRBV2 14 - TGTGCCAGCAGTGGTCCAGGGGACACCGGGGAGCTGTTTTTT CASSGPGDTGELFF
TRBJ2-4 TRBD1 TRBV7-2 15 - TGTGCCAGCAGGCGTACAGGGGCCGCCAAAAACATTCAGTACTTC CASRRTGAAKNIQYF
TRBJ2-7 TRBD2 TRBV28 15 - TGTGCCAGCAGTTTATTTCGCGGGAGGCCCTACGAGCAGTACTTC CASSLFRGRPYEQYF
TRBJ1-1 TRBD1 TRBV19 18 - TGTGCCAGCAAGTCGTGGCAGGGGGTCAGGGATTGGAACACTGAAGCTTTCTTT CASKSWQGVRDWNTEAFF
TRBJ1-2 - TRBV5-8 15 - TGTGCCAGCAGCCCCTGGTCCCAGGGTGATAGTGGCTACACCTTC CASSPWSQGDSGYTF
TRBJ2-5 - TRBV7-6 13 - TGTGCCAGCAGCCCATTCCCGGGAGAGACCCAGTACTTC CASSPFPGETQYF
TRBJ1-3 - TRBV4-2 17 - TGTGCCAGCAGCCAAGTCGGGTTCCGGGGCTCTGGAAACACCATATATTTT CASSQVGFRGSGNTIYF
TRBJ2-1 TRBD2 TRBV7-9 15 - TGTGCCAGCAGCCCGCCGGGACTAACGTACAATGAGCAGTTCTTC CASSPPGLTYNEQFF
TRBJ2-7 TRBD1 TRBV3-1/TRBV3-2 17 - TGTGCCAGCAGCCAAGCGAGAGACGGACAGGGTTCCTACGAGCAGTACTTC CASSQARDGQGSYEQYF
TRBJ2-2 - TRBV7-2 12 - TGTGCCAGCAGCCACACCGCCGGGGAGCTGTTTTTT CASSHTAGELFF
TRBJ2-3 - TRBV4-1 13 - TGCGCCAGCAGCCAGCCAGGGCCAGATACGCAGTATTTT CASSQPGPDTQYF
TRBJ2-1 - TRBV27 15 - TGTGCCAGCAGTTTAGGACGGGGGACCTACAATGAGCAGTTCTTC CASSLGRGTYNEQFF
TRBJ2-1 TRBD2 TRBV7-6 17 - TGTGCCAGCAGCTTAGGGTCTAGCGGGGGATTCTACAATGAGCAGTTCTTC CASSLGSSGGFYNEQFF
TRBJ1-3 - TRBV9 15 - TGTGCCAGCAGCGTAGCGGTGACTGCTGGAAACACCATATATTTT CASSVAVTAGNTIYF
TRBJ1-5 - TRBV28 13 once TGTGCCAGCAGATTGGGGCAGCATCAGCCCCAGCATTTT CASRLGQHQPQHF
TRBJ1-1 TRBD1 TRBV18 15 - TGTGCCAGCTCACCAAAGACAGGGGGTGACACTGAAGCTTTCTTT CASSPKTGGDTEAFF
TRBJ1-5 - TRBV3-1/TRBV3-2 14 - TGTGCCAGCAGCCTCTCAGTAAGCAATCAGCCCCAGCATTTT CASSLSVSNQPQHF
TRBJ1-1 - TRBV2 14 - TGTGCCACCAGCCCCGAGGGCGCGAGCACTGAAGCTTTCTTT CATSPEGASTEAFF
TRBJ1-2 TRBD1 TRBV30 16 - TGTGCCTGGAGATCAGGGGGCCAAAGGGCGAACTATGGCTACACCTTC CAWRSGGQRANYGYTF
TRBJ2-7 - TRBV27 15 once TGTGCCAGCAGTTTCAGGGGAAAGTTGCTCTACGAGCAGTACTTC CASSFRGKLLYEQYF